This is a list of T cell receptor beta chains from one sample in a study of cytomegalovirus exposure and HLA in healthy donors. Profiling relied on immunoSEQ multiplex PCR, and the TCRdb table lists in-frame clones only, not all of them. Among 200,000 or so clones listed, over 80% were seen once. Sequencing was carried out using PBMCs. These receptors were collected from a woman aged 18-29 years in good health and CMV-seronegative. CDR3s leave out the opening cysteine and the closing phenylalanine or tryptophan. Fields, in order: CDR3 protein, D gene, V gene. A D gene is named only where the DNA matches it firmly.

ASSHESGSVHNEQF TRBD2 TRBV28
ASSYSGQTYEQY NA TRBV6-5
ASRNTPGTGTGELF TRBD1 TRBV19
ASSLSGEDTQY NA TRBV5-1
ASSLSGPFTAEAF NA TRBV27
ASSLEGVTEAF NA TRBV5-4
ASSGKTPTAKNIQY NA TRBV2
ASSPTGERAYEQY TRBD1 TRBV11-2
ASSDPGQGYEQY TRBD1 TRBV6-5
ASSLRAGGSYNEQF TRBD1 TRBV7-9